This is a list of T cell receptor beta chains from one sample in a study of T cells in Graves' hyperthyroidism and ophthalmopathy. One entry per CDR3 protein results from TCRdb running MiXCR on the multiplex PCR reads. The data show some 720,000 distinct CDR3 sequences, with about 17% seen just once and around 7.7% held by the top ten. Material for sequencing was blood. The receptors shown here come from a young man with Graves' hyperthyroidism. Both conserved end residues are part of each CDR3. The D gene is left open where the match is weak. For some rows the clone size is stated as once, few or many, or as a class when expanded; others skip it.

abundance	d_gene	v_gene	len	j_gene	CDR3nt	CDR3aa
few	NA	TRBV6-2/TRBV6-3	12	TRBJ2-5	TGTGCCATCTCACCCGCACATGAGACCCAGTACTTC	CAISPAHETQYF
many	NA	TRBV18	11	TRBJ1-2	TGTGCCAGCTCACGAACCGACGGCTACACCTTC	CASSRTDGYTF
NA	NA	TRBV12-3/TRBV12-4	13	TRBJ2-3	TGTGCCAGCAGTTTCGACACCTCAGATACGCAGTATTTT	CASSFDTSDTQYF
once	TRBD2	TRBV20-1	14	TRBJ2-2	TGCAGTGCTAGAGTGGGGGGGACCACCGGGGAGCTGTTTTTT	CSARVGGTTGELFF
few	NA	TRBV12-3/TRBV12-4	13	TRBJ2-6	TGTGCCAGCATTTCTTCTGGGGCCAACGTCCTGACTTTC	CASISSGANVLTF
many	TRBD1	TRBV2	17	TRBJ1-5	TGTGCCAGCAGTGGGACAGGGGAAGTGGTGTGGAATCAGCCCCAGCATTTT	CASSGTGEVVWNQPQHF
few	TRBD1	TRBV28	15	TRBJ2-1	TGTGCCAGCAGCTTAGGGGGACAGGTAGACAATGAGCAGTTCTTC	CASSLGGQVDNEQFF
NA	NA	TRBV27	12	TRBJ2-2	TGTGCCAGCAGTTTTAATGCCGGGGAGCTGTTTTTT	CASSFNAGELFF
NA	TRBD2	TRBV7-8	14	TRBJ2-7	TGTGCCAGCAGCTTAGTCCAGCGGGACTACGAGCAGTACTTC	CASSLVQRDYEQYF
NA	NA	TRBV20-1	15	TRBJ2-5	TGCAGTGCTAGCCCTTTGACACAAGGATGGGAGACCCAGTACTTC	CSASPLTQGWETQYF
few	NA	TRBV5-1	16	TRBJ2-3	TGCGCCAGCAGCTTGGCCTTGCGGGGACCCACAGATACGCAGTATTTT	CASSLALRGPTDTQYF
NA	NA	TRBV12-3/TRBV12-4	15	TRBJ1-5	TGTGCCAGCAGTCCCGCGGGACACCGCTATCAGCCCCAGCATTTT	CASSPAGHRYQPQHF
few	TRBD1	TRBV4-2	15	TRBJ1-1	TGTGCCAGCAGCCAAGAAGGGACAGGTGCCACTGAAGCTTTCTTT	CASSQEGTGATEAFF
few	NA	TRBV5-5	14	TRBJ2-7	TGTGCCAGCAGCTTGGCACCTGCCTCCGGCGAGCAGTACTTC	CASSLAPASGEQYF
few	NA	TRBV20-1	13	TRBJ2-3	TGCAGTGCTAGAGGACAGGTCACAGATACGCAGTATTTT	CSARGQVTDTQYF
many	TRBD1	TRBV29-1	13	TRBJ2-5	TGCAGCGTAGCAGGGGGCCGCCGGGAGACCCAGTACTTC	CSVAGGRRETQYF
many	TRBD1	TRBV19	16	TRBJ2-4	TGTGCCAGTAGTGTACAGGGGGCTGGGGCCAAAAACATTCAGTACTTC	CASSVQGAGAKNIQYF
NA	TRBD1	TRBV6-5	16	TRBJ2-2	TGTGCCAGCAGTTACTCGACAGGGGGCGGAACCGGGGAGCTGTTTTTT	CASSYSTGGGTGELFF
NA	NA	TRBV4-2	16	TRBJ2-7	TGTGTCAGCAGCCAAGCTGCGGGACACCCAACCTACGAGCAGTACTTC	CVSSQAAGHPTYEQYF
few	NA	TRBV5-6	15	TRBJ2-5	TGTGCCAGCAGCTTGGAAGGGGGTTACCAAGAGACCCAGTACTTC	CASSLEGGYQETQYF
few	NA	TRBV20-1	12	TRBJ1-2	TGCAGTGCCCACGGTGGTGGCTATGGCTACACCTTC	CSAHGGGYGYTF
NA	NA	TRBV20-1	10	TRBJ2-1	TGCAGTGCTAGGGATGAGGAGCAGTTCTTC	CSARDEEQFF
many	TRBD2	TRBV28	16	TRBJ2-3	TGTGCCAGCAGTGACCTGACTAGCGGGATCACAGATACGCAGTATTTT	CASSDLTSGITDTQYF
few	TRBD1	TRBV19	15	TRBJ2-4	TGTGCCAGTAGGGCTCTAGGGGGGACAGGAAACATTCAGTACTTC	CASRALGGTGNIQYF
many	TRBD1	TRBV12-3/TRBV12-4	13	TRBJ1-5	TGTGCCAGCAGTTTGACAGGGCGTCAGCCCCAGCATTTT	CASSLTGRQPQHF
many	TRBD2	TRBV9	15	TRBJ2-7	TGTGCCAGCAGCGTAGAGGCGGGAGGGCCCTACGAGCAGTACTTC	CASSVEAGGPYEQYF
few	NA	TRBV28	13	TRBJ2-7	TGTGCCACCGTAAAAAGCGGGCTTTACGAGCAGTACTTC	CATVKSGLYEQYF
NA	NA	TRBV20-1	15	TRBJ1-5	TGCAGTGCTTACAACTGGGAAGGGGGCAATCAGCCCCAGCATTTT	CSAYNWEGGNQPQHF
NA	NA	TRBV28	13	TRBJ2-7	TGTGCCAGCAGTTCACCACTGCAATCCGAGCAGTACTTC	CASSSPLQSEQYF
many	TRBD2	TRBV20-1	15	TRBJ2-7	TGCAGTGCTGAGCGCGGGACTAGCGTGACCTACGAGCAGTACTTC	CSAERGTSVTYEQYF
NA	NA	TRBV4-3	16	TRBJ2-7	TGCGCCAGCAGCCAAGACTTGGGGGCTCGCGGCTACGAGCAGTACTTC	CASSQDLGARGYEQYF
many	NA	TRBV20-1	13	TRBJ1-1	TGCAGTGCCAGCCAGTTGCGGAACACTGAAGCTTTCTTT	CSASQLRNTEAFF
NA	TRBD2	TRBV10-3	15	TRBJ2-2	TGTGCCATCACCGATAGCGGGAGGGCCGGCGGGGAGCTGTTTTTT	CAITDSGRAGGELFF
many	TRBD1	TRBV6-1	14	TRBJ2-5	TGTGCCAGCATCAATCCGACAGGGAAAGAGACCCAGTACTTC	CASINPTGKETQYF
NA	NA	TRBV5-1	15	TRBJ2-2	TGCGCCAGCAGCTTGGGGTACGGGGGCACCGGGGAGCTGTTTTTT	CASSLGYGGTGELFF
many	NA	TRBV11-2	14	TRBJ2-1	TGTGCCAGCAGCTTAGAGGGCGGGGACAATGAGCAGTTCTTC	CASSLEGGDNEQFF
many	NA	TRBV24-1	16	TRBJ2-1	TGTGCCACCAGTGAGCCGGACGTTAGCTCCTACAATGAGCAGTTCTTC	CATSEPDVSSYNEQFF
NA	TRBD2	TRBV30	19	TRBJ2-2	TGTGCCTGGCTCCGGGACGGTAGAACTCTAGCGGGAGCCACCGGGGAGCTGTTTTTT	CAWLRDGRTLAGATGELFF
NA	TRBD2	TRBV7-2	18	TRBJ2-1	TGTGCCACGGCAGACCGACTAGCGGGGGGAATCACCTACAATGAGCAGTTCTTC	CATADRLAGGITYNEQFF
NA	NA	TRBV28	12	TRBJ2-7	TGTGCCAGCGCGGCCAGCTACTACGAGCAGTACTTC	CASAASYYEQYF
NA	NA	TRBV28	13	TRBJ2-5	TGTGCCAGCAGTTTCCCGACAGAAGAGACCCAGTACTTC	CASSFPTEETQYF
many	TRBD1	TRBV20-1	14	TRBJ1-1	TGCAGTGCTAGACTGGCAGGGGGTAAGGCTGAAGCTTTCTTT	CSARLAGGKAEAFF